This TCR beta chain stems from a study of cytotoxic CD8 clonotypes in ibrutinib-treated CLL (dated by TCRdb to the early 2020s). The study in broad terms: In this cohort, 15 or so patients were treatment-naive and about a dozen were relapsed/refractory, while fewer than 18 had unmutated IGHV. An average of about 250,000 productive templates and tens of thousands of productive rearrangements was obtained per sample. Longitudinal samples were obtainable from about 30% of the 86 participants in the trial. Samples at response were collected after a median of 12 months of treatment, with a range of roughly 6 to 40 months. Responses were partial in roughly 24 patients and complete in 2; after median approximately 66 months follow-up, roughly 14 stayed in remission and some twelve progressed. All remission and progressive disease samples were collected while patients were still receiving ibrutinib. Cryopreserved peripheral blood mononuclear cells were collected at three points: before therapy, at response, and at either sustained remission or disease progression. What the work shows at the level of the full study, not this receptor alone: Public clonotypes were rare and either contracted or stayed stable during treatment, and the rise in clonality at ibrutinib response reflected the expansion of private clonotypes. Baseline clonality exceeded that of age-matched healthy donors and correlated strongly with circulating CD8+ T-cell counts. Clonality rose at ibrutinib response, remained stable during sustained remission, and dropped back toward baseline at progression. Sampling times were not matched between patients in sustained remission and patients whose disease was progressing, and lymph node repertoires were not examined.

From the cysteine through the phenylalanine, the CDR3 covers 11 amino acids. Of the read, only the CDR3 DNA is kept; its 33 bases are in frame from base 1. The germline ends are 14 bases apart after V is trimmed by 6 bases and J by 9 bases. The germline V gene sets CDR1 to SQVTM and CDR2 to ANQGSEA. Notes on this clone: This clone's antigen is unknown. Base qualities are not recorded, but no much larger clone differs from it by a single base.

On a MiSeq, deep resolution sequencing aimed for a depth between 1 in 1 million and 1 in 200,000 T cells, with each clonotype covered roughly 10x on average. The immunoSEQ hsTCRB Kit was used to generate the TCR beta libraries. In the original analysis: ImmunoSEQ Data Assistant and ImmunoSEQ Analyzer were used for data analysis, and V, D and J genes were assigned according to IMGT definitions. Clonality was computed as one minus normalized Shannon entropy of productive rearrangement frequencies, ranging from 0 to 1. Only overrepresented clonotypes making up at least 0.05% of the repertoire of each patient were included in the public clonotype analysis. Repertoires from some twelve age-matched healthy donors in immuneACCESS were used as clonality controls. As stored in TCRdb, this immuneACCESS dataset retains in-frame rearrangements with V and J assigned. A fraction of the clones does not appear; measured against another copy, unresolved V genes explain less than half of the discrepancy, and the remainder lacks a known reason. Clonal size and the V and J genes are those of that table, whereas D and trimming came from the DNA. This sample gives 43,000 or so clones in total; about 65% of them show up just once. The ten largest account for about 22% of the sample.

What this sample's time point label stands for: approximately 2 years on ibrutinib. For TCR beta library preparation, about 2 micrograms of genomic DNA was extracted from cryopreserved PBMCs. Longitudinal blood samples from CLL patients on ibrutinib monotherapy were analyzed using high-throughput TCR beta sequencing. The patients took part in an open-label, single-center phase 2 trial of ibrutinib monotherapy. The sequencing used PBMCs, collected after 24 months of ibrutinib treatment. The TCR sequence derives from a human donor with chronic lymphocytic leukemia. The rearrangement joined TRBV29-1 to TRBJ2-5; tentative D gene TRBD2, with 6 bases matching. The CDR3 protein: CSVDSSGPQYF. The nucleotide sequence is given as TGCAGCGTAGATTCCAGCGGGCCCCAGTACTTC.